Sequencing of this T cell receptor beta chain was carried out in a study of vaccination and CD4 T cells after COVID-19. The Oncomine TCR Beta short-read assay was what sequenced the DNA obtained from cultured CD4+ T cells. TCRdb independently ran MiXCR on the PCR reads; one entry per CDR3 protein. The data show around 17,000 distinct CDR3 sequences, with less than 60% seen just once and 7% to 8.5% held by the top ten. Noted treatment: roughly 10-day PBMC culture with coronavirus spike peptide pools or control peptides (ViraFEST assay). Points on this clonotype: Its antigen remains unidentified.

The germline V gene has CDR1 SGHNT and CDR2 YYREEE (reference sequence). The CDR3 has 16 amino acids. Trimming took 4 bases from V and 0 from J; bases not matched to a gene: 6. The J gene is TRBJ2-7, the V gene TRBV5-4; 11 positions agree with TRBD2. This receptor was identified in a human donor who had recovered from COVID-19. The sample was CD4+ T cells from blood, cultured in vitro. CDR3 nucleotides: TGTGCCAGCAGCCCTAGCGGGGGGATAAACTCCTACGAGCAGTACTTC. Translated: CASSPSGGINSYEQYF.